This TCR beta chain is from a study of vaccination and CD4 T cells after COVID-19. Study-level information: Everyone enrolled got two doses of BNT162b2 or mRNA-1273 vaccine. Overlapping SARS-CoV-2, HCoV-NL63, HCoV-OC43 and HCoV-229E spike peptides stimulated the cells.

Concerning this clonotype itself: Its antigen is as yet unknown.

After removal of 4 bases from V and 4 bases from J, the junction contained 6 bases not matched to a gene. Germline assignment: CDR1 SGHTA and CDR2 FQGTGA. CDR3 length: 15 amino acids. Researchers used the Oncomine TCR Beta short-read assay to sequence DNA from cultured CD4+ T cells. One entry per CDR3 protein results from TCRdb running MiXCR on the PCR reads. In the table there are about 12,000 distinct CDR3 sequences, roughly 68% of which are singletons. Treatment in this sample: roughly ten-day PBMC culture with coronavirus spike peptide pools or control peptides (ViraFEST assay). The authors swapped half the medium for fresh IL-2 medium on days 3 and 7. Investigators isolated CD4+ T cells by negative selection after approximately 9 days of culture.

The receptor comes from a human donor who had recovered from COVID-19. This material consisted of CD4+ T cells from blood, cultured in vitro, taken before SARS-CoV-2 vaccination. The chain is built from TRBV7-3 and TRBJ2-1, with 8 bases matching TRBD1. This CDR3 reads CASSSQGALYNEQFF. The DNA of the CDR3 is TGTGCCAGCAGCTCCCAGGGGGCCCTTTACAATGAGCAGTTCTTC.